The present T cell receptor (beta chain) was sequenced within a study of OX40 agonist ivuxolimab in advanced cancers. For the study at large: Patients received intravenous ivuxolimab every 2 weeks at 0.01 to 10 mg/kg. The group had a mean age of about 60 years, ranged from roughly 23 to 79, and was 80% to 90% male. General study points: Both blood CD4+ and CD8+ T cells showed clonal growth by week 6 at 0.1 to 3.0 mg/kg.

Sampling times: baseline, cycle 4 day 1, cycle 7 day 1. CDR1 is SSHAT and CDR2 is FNYEAQ in the germline V gene (reference sequence). CDR3 length equals 15 residues. On this clone itself: The target antigen is unknown. At one end, the junction sequence differs from germline, possibly due to a read error.

Profiled with immunoSEQ multiplex PCR; TCRdb holds only in-frame clones, not every one. The data contain roughly 56,000 clones, 86% of them seen just once; the ten biggest clones take up under 3%. The receptor was derived from an adult with an advanced solid tumor such as melanoma, head and neck, liver or kidney cancer. The V call is TRBV7-7, the J call TRBJ2-3; D remains ambiguous. Specimen: CD4+ or CD8+ T cells sorted from blood, collected in a trial of the OX40 agonist ivuxolimab. Written as DNA, the CDR3 is TGTGCTAGCAGCTCTGGCGAGGCCCCCACAGATACGCAGTATTTT. Translated, it gives CASSSGEAPTDTQYF.